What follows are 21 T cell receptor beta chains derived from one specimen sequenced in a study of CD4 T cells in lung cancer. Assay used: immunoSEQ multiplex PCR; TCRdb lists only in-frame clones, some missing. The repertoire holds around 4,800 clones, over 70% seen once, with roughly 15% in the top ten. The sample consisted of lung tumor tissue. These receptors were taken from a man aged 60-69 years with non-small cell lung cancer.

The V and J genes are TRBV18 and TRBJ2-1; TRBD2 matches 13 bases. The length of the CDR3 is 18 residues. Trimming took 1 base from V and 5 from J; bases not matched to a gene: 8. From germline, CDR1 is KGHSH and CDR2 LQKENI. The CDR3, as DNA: TGTGCCAGCTCACCACTGGGACTAGCGGGATCGTCTAACAATGAGCAGTTCTTC. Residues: CASSPLGLAGSSNNEQFF.

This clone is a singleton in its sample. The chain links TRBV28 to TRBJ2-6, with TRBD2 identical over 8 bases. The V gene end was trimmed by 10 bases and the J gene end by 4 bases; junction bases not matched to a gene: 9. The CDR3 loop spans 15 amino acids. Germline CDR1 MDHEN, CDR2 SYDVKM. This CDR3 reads CATREGGSGANVLTF. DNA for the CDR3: TGTGCCACCCGGGAGGGGGGCTCGGGGGCCAACGTCCTGACTTTC.

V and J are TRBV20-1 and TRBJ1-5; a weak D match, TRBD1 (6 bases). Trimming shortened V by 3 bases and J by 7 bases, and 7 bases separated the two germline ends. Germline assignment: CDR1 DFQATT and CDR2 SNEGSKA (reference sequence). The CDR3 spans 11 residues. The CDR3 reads CSASRGQPQHF. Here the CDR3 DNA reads TGCAGTGCTAGCAGGGGCCAGCCCCAGCATTTT.

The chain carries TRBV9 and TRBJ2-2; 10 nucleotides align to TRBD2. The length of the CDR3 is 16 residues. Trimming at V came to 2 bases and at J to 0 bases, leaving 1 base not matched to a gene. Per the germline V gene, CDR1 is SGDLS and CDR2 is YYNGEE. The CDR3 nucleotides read TGTGCCAGCAGCGTTACTAGCGGGACGAACACCGGGGAGCTGTTTTTT. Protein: CASSVTSGTNTGELFF.

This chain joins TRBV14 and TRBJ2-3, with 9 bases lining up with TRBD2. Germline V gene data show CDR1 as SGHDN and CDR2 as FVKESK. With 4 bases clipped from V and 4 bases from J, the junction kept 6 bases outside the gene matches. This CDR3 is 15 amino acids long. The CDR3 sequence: CASSPAGGRADTQYF. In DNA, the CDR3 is TGTGCCAGCAGCCCAGCGGGAGGTAGGGCAGATACGCAGTATTTT.

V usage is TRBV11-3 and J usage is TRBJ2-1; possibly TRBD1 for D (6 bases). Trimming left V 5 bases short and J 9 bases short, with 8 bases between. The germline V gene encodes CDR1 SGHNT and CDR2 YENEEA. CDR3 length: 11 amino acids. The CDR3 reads CASSQGTEQFF. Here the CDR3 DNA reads TGTGCCAGCAGCCAGGGGACTGAGCAGTTCTTC.

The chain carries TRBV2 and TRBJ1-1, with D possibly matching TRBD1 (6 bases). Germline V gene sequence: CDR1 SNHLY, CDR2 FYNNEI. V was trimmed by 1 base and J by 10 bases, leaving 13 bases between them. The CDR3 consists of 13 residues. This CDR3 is CASSEGGPFGAFF. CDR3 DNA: TGTGCCAGCAGTGAAGGGGGGCCGTTCGGAGCTTTCTTT.

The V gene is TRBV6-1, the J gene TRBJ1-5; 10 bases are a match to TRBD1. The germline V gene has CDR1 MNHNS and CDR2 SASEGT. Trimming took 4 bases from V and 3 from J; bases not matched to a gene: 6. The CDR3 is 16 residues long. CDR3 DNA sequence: TGTGCCAGCAGTGCCAGGGACAGGGGTCTCAATCAGCCCCAGCATTTT. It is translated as CASSARDRGLNQPQHF.

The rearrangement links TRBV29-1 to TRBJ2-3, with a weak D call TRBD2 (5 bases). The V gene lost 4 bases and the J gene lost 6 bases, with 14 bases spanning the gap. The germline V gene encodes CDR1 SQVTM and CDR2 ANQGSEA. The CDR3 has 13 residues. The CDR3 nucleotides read TGCAGCGTTGGGTATTCAAGAGGGGATACGCAGTATTTT. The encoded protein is CSVGYSRGDTQYF.

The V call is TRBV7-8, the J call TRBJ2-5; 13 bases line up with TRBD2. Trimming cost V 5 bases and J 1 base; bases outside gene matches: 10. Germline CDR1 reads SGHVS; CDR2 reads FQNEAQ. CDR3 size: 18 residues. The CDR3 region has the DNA TGTGCCAGCAGCGGAGGGACTAGCGGGATGAAATCCCAAGAGACCCAGTACTTC. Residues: CASSGGTSGMKSQETQYF.

The CDR3 sequence: CASSWDIAGGPDTQYF. The CDR3 DNA is TGCGCCAGCAGCTGGGATATAGCGGGAGGGCCAGATACGCAGTATTTT. V is TRBV5-1 and J is TRBJ2-3; 11 nucleotides agree with TRBD2. CDR3 length: 16 residues. The V and J ends lost 3 bases and 4 bases, in that order; junction bases with no gene match: 7. The V gene's germline CDR1 is SGHRS and CDR2 YFSETQ.

The CDR3 DNA reads as TGTGCCAGTAGGACACAGGGGAGGATGTCCTACGAGCAGTACTTC. Translating gives CASRTQGRMSYEQYF. This chain joins TRBV19 and TRBJ2-7; possible D gene TRBD1, 7 bases. The length of the CDR3 is 15 residues. V was cut by 6 bases and J by 1 base, with 16 bases left in between. The germline V gene has CDR1 LNHDA and CDR2 SQIVND (reference sequence). Variable domain in full (rest from reference TRBV19 and TRBJ2-7): DGGITQSPKYLFRKEGQNVTLSCEQNLNHDAMYWYRQDPGQGLRLIYYSQIVNDFQKGDIAEGYSVSREKKESFPLTVTSAQKNPTAFYLCASRTQGRMSYEQYFGPGTRLTVT.

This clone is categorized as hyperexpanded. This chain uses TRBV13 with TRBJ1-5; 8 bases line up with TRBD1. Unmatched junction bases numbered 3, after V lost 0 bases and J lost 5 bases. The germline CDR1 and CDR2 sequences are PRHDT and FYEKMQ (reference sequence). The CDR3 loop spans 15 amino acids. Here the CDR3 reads CASSLGGQGDQPQHF. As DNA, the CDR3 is TGTGCCAGCAGCTTAGGAGGACAGGGCGATCAGCCCCAGCATTTT. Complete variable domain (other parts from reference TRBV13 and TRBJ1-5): AAGVIQSPRHLIKEKRETATLKCYPIPRHDTVYWYQQGPGQDPQFLISFYEKMQSDKGSIPDRFSAQQFSDYHSELNMSSLELGDSALYFCASSLGGQGDQPQHFGDGTRLSIL.

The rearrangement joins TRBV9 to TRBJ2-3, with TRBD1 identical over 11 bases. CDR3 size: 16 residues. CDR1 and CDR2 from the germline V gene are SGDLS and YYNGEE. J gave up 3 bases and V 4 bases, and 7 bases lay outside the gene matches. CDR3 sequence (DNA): TGTGCCAGCAGCCCCCGGGACAGGGGGGGTACAGATACGCAGTATTTT. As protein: CASSPRDRGGTDTQYF.

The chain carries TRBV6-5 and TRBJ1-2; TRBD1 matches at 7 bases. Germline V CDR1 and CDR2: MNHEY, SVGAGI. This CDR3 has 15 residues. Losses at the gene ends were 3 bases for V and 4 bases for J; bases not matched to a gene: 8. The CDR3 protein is CASSYLRDSGYGYTF. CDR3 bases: TGTGCCAGCAGTTATCTCCGGGACAGTGGCTATGGCTACACCTTC.

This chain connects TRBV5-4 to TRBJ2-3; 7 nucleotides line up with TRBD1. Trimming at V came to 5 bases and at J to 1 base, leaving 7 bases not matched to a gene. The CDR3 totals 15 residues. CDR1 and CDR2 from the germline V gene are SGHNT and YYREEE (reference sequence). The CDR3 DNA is TGTGCCAGCAGGCCCAGGGGGTTGGGCACAGATACGCAGTATTTT. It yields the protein CASRPRGLGTDTQYF.

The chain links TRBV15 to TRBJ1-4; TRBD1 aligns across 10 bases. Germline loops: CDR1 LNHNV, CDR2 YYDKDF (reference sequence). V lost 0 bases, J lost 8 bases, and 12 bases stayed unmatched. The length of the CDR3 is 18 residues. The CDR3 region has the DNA TGTGCCACCAGCAGAGATTCCAATACCGGGACAGGGGTCGAAAAACTGTTTTTT. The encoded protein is CATSRDSNTGTGVEKLFF.

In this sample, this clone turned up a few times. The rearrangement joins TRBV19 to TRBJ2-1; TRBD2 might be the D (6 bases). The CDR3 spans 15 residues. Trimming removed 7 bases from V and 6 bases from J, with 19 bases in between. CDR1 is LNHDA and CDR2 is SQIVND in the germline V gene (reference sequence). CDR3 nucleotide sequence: TGTGCCAGTACCTCCTTGAGGAGCGGGCTCAATGAGCAGTTCTTC. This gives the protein CASTSLRSGLNEQFF.

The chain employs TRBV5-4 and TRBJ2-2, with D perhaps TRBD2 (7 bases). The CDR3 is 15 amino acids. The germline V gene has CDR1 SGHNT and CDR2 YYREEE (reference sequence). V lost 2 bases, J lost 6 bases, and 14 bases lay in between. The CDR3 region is CASSLVRGGAGELFF. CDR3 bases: TGTGCCAGCAGCTTAGTAAGAGGGGGGGCCGGGGAGCTGTTTTTT.

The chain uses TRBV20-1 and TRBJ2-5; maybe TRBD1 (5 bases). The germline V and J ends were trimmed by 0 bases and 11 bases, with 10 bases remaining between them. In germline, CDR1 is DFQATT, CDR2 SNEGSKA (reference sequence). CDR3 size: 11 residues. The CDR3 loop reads CSARDGASQYF. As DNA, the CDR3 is TGCAGTGCTAGAGATGGGGCCTCGCAGTACTTC.

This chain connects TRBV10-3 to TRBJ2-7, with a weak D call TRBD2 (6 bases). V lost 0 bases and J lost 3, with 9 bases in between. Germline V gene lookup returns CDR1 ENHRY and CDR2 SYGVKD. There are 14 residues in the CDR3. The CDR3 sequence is CAISESGTVYEQYV. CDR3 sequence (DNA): TGTGCCATCAGTGAGTCGGGGACTGTCTACGAGCAGTACGTC.